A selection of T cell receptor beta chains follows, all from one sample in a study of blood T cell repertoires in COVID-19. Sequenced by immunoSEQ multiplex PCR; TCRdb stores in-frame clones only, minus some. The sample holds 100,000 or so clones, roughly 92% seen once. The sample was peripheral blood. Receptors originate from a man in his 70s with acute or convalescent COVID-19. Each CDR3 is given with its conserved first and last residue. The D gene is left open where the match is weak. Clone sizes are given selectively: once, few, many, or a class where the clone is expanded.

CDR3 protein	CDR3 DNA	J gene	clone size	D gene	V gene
CASSSGLANYNEQFF	TGTGCCAGCTCATCTGGACTAGCGAACTACAATGAGCAGTTCTTC	TRBJ2-1	-	TRBD2	TRBV18
CASSTPFSIREQFF	TGTGCCAGCAGTACGCCATTCTCAATCCGGGAGCAGTTCTTC	TRBJ2-1	-	-	TRBV28
CASSVALEGANTEAFF	TGTGCCAGCAGCGTAGCGCTCGAGGGAGCGAACACTGAAGCTTTCTTT	TRBJ1-1	-	-	TRBV9
CASSLETGNEQFF	TGCGCCAGCAGCTTGGAGACAGGGAATGAGCAGTTCTTC	TRBJ2-1	-	TRBD1	TRBV5-1
CASSPPDRGTQYF	TGTGCCAGCTCACCACCTGATAGAGGTACGCAGTATTTT	TRBJ2-3	-	-	TRBV18
CASQEYRDRRKANQPQHF	TGTGCCAGCCAAGAATACCGGGACAGGAGAAAGGCCAATCAGCCCCAGCATTTT	TRBJ1-5	-	-	TRBV21-1
CASSLVPATNEKLFF	TGTGCCAGCAGCTTAGTCCCCGCAACTAATGAAAAACTGTTTTTT	TRBJ1-4	-	-	TRBV11-3
CASSRQGLGYTF	TGTGCCAGCAGTAGGCAGGGGCTAGGCTACACCTTC	TRBJ1-2	few	-	TRBV6-5
CASGQGIAGNTIYF	TGTGCTAGCGGACAGGGTATAGCTGGAAACACCATATATTTT	TRBJ1-3	-	TRBD1	TRBV12-5
CASSKTGVSTDTQYF	TGTGCCAGTAGTAAAACAGGGGTAAGCACAGATACGCAGTATTTT	TRBJ2-3	-	TRBD1	TRBV19
CASSSGTYDATNYGYTF	TGTGCCAGCAGCTCAGGGACATACGACGCAACTAACTATGGCTACACCTTC	TRBJ1-2	-	-	TRBV11-2
CASSAQGGYSGGAFF	TGTGCCAGCAGCGCACAGGGGGGATATAGTGGTGGAGCTTTCTTT	TRBJ1-1	-	TRBD1	TRBV11-2
CSVEGARVDEQYF	TGCAGCGTTGAAGGGGCCAGGGTAGATGAGCAGTACTTC	TRBJ2-7	-	-	TRBV29-1
CASIGQIPSYEQYF	TGTGCCAGCATCGGTCAAATTCCCTCCTACGAGCAGTACTTC	TRBJ2-7	-	-	TRBV2
CASSADRESQPQHF	TGTGCCAGCAGCGCCGACAGGGAAAGTCAGCCCCAGCATTTT	TRBJ1-5	-	TRBD1	TRBV2
CAIAGYNEQFF	TGTGCCATCGCCGGTTACAATGAGCAGTTCTTC	TRBJ2-1	-	-	TRBV10-3
CASSQVWSSSYEQYF	TGCGCCAGCAGCCAAGTTTGGTCTAGCTCGTACGAGCAGTACTTC	TRBJ2-7	-	-	TRBV4-3
CATGGLGRYEQYF	TGTGCCACGGGCGGCCTAGGGAGGTACGAGCAGTACTTC	TRBJ2-7	-	-	TRBV7-2
CASSPPPIGRDTQYF	TGTGCCAGCAGCCCGCCGCCAATAGGGAGAGATACGCAGTATTTT	TRBJ2-3	-	-	TRBV7-2
CATSRASGGLSALRGFF	TGTGCCACCAGCAGAGCTTCGGGGGGCCTAAGCGCCCTAAGGGGGTTCTTC	TRBJ2-1	-	-	TRBV15
CASALRGDTGELFF	TGTGCCAGCGCCCTCCGGGGGGACACCGGGGAGCTGTTTTTT	TRBJ2-2	-	TRBD2	TRBV6-4
CASNFRNTEAFF	TGTGCCAGCAACTTCAGGAACACTGAAGCTTTCTTT	TRBJ1-1	-	-	TRBV5-6
CASSSQLAGVEQYF	TGTGCCAGCAGCAGTCAGCTAGCGGGAGTCGAGCAGTACTTC	TRBJ2-7	-	TRBD2	TRBV6-6
CASGNPGTIHGYTF	TGTGCCAGCGGGAACCCCGGGACAATCCATGGCTACACCTTC	TRBJ1-2	once	-	TRBV6-5
CATSAPGVHPDSGNTIYF	TGTGCCACCAGTGCCCCAGGGGTACATCCTGACTCTGGAAACACCATATATTTT	TRBJ1-3	few	-	TRBV24-1
CASSDQGTGYTF	TGCGCCAGCTCGGACCAGGGGACTGGCTACACCTTC	TRBJ1-2	few	-	TRBV4-3
CASSFITSTSQETQYF	TGTGCCAGCAGTTTTATCACTAGCACAAGCCAAGAGACCCAGTACTTC	TRBJ2-5	-	-	TRBV28
CASSLVPDRAKGYTF	TGCGCCAGCAGCTTGGTCCCTGACAGGGCCAAGGGCTACACCTTC	TRBJ1-2	-	TRBD1	TRBV5-1
CASSLVGTVYEQYF	TGTGCCAGCAGCTTAGTGGGGACAGTTTACGAGCAGTACTTC	TRBJ2-7	-	TRBD1	TRBV11-2
CASSHRLGSTYEQYF	TGTGCCAGCAGCCACAGACTGGGGAGCACCTACGAGCAGTACTTC	TRBJ2-7	-	-	TRBV14
CASSVASGTFYEQYF	TGTGCCAGCAGCGTGGCTAGCGGGACGTTCTACGAGCAGTACTTC	TRBJ2-7	once	TRBD2	TRBV9
CASSLATGINTEAFF	TGTGCCAGCAGCTTAGCGACGGGTATTAACACTGAAGCTTTCTTT	TRBJ1-1	-	-	TRBV7-9
CASSYGDSSYEQYF	TGTGCCAGCAGTTACGGGGATTCCTCCTACGAGCAGTACTTC	TRBJ2-7	-	-	TRBV27